The clone carrying this TCR beta chain has ten or more counts. What it recognizes is unknown. These data originate in a study of CD8+CD57+ T cells in acquired aplastic anemia. About the study: Sorted CD4+ plus CD8+ cells gave DNA averaging around 3 ug. Broader study findings: Patients and controls shared 25 to 30 CD8+ CDR3 sequences.

Researchers used genomic DNA as the template to profile TCR beta VDJ and CDR3. One entry per CDR3 protein, called by TCRdb with MiXCR from the reads. In the table there are about 220,000 distinct CDR3 sequences, 30% to 40% of which are singletons. The V gene lost 5 bases and the J gene lost 6 bases, with 14 bases spanning the gap. Looked up from germline, CDR1 is SGHKS and CDR2 is YYEKEE (reference sequence). This CDR3 is built from 13 residues. Input material: sorted CD4+, CD8+, or CD8+CD57+ T cells (not recorded which) from PBMCs. The chain employs TRBV5-5 and TRBJ1-2; the D is unclear. The clonotype was recovered from a human donor in good health, serving as a control. The CDR3 protein is CASRPRREDGYTF. In DNA, the CDR3 is TGTGCCAGCAGACCTAGACGGGAGGATGGCTACACCTTC.